This entry concerns a single T cell receptor (beta chain). Profiling relied on immunoSEQ multiplex PCR, and the TCRdb table lists in-frame clones only, not all of them. The table has fewer than 70,000 clones, 60% to 85% seen once. The record originates from a study of early stage breast cancer tumors. CDR3 length: 15 residues. V shed 4 bases and J 3 bases; nucleotides not matched to a gene: 9. Germline V gives CDR1 MNHNS, CDR2 SASEGT. The sample taken for sequencing was blood. This chain connects TRBV6-1 to TRBJ2-7; TRBD1 matches at 7 bases. This receptor was identified in a person aged 30 to 40 with breast cancer. CDR3 region: CASSAALQGIYEQYF. As DNA, the CDR3 is TGTGCCAGCAGTGCCGCCTTACAGGGGATCTACGAGCAGTACTTC.